The present T cell receptor (beta chain) was sequenced within a study of identical twins. General observations from the study: Whereas memory repertoires showed no such difference, abundant cord blood beta clonotypes carried fewer insertions.

With regard to this clonotype: Antigen: not known.

A universal primer site was incorporated via template switching, and the cDNA contained unique molecular identifiers. MiXCR was run by TCRdb on the 5' RACE reads, yielding one entry per CDR3 protein. The sample shows approximately 700,000 distinct CDR3 sequences, roughly 6% of them seen only once. This receptor was taken from a man younger than 35 in good health. Material: naive T cells sorted from blood.

The CDR3 here is CASRAWWEGLTDTQYF. DNA of the CDR3: TGTGCCAGCAGAGCCTGGTGGGAGGGCCTTACAGATACGCAGTATTTT. The chain has TRBV5-6 and TRBJ2-3, with 7 bases fitting TRBD2. From germline, CDR1 is SGHDT and CDR2 YYEEEE. The CDR3 length is 16 residues. The V and J ends lost 5 bases and 3 bases, in that order; junction bases with no gene match: 12.